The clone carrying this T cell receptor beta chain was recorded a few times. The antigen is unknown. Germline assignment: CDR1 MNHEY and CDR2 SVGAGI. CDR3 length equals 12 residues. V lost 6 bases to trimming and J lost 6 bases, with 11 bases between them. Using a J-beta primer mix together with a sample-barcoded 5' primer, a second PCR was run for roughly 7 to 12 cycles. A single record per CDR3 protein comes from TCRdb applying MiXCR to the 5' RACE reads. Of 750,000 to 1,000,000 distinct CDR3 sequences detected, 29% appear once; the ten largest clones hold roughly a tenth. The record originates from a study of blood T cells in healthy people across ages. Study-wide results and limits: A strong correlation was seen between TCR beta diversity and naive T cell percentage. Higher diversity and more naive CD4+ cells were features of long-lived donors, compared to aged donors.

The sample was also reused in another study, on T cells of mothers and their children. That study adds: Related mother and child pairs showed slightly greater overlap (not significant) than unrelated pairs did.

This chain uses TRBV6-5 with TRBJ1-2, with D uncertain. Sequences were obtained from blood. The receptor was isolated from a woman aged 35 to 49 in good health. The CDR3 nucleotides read TGTGCCAGCAGCCACAACGGGGATGGCTACACCTTC. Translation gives CASSHNGDGYTF.